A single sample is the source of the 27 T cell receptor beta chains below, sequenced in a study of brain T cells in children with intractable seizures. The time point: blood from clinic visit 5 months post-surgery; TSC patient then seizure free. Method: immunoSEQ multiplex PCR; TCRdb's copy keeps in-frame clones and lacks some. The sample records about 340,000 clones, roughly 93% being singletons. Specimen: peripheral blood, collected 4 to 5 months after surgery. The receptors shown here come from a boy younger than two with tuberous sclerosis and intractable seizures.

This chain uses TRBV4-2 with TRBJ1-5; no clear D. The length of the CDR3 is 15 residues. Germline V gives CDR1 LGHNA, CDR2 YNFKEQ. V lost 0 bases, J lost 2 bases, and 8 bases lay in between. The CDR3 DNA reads TGTGCCAGCAGCCAAGAAACAGTCCGCAATCAGCCCCAGCATTTT. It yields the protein CASSQETVRNQPQHF.

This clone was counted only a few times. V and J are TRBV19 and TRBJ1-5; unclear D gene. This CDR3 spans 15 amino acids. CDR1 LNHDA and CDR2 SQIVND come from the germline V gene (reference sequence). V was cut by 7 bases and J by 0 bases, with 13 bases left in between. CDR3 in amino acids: CASIPDGRSNQPQHF. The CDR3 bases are TGTGCCAGTATCCCGGACGGTCGTAGCAATCAGCCCCAGCATTTT.

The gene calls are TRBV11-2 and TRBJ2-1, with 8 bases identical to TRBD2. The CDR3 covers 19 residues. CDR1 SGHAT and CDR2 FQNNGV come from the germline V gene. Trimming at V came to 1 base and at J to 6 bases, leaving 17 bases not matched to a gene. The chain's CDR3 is CASSLVGGVGILDLNEQFF. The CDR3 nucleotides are TGTGCCAGCAGCTTAGTCGGGGGGGTGGGTATCTTGGACCTCAATGAGCAGTTCTTC.

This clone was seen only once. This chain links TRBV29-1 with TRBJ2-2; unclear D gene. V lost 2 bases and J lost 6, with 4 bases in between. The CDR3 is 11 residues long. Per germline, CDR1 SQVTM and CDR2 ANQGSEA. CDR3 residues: CSVESPGELFF. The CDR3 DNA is TGCAGCGTTGAATCTCCCGGGGAGCTGTTTTTT.

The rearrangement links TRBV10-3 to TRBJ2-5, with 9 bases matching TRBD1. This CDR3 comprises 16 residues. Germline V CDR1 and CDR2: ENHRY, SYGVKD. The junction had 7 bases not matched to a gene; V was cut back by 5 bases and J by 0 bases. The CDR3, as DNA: TGTGCCATCAGTAAAGGACAGGGGCCGAACCAAGAGACCCAGTACTTC. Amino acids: CAISKGQGPNQETQYF.

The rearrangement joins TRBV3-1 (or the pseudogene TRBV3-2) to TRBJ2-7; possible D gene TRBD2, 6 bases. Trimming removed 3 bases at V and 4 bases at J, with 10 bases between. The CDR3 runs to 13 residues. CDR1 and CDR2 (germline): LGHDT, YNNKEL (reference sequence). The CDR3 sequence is CASSHPRGYEQYF. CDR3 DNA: TGTGCCAGCAGCCACCCCCGGGGGTACGAGCAGTACTTC.

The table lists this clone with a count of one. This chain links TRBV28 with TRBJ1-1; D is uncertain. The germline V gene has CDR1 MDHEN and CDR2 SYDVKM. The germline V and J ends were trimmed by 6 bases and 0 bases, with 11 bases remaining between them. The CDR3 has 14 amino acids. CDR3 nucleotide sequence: TGTGCCAGCAGCCATATGGGGATGAACACTGAAGCTTTCTTT. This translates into CASSHMGMNTEAFF.

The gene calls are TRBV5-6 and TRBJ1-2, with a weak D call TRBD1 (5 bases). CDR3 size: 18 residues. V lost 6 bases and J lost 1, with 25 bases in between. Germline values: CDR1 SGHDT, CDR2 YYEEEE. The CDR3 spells CASMGLEGSGAYNYGYTF. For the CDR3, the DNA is TGTGCCAGCATGGGTCTTGAGGGTTCCGGGGCCTATAACTATGGCTACACCTTC.

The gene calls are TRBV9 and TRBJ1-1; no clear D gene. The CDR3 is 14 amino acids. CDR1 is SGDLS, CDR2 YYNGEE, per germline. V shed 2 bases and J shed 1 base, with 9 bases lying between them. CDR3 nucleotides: TGTGCCAGCAGCGTCAACCCAGGGAACACTGAAGCTTTCTTT. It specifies CASSVNPGNTEAFF.

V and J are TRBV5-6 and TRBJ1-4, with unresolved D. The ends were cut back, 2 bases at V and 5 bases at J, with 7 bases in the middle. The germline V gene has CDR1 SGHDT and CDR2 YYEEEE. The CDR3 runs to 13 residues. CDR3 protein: CASSFGGNEKLFF. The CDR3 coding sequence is TGTGCCAGCAGCTTCGGAGGAAATGAAAAACTGTTTTTT.

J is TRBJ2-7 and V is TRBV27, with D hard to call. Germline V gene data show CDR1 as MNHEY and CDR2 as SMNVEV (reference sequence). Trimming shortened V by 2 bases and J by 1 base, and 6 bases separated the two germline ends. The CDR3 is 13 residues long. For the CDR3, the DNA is TGTGCCAGCAGTTTACAGGCATCCTACGAGCAGTACTTC. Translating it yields CASSLQASYEQYF.

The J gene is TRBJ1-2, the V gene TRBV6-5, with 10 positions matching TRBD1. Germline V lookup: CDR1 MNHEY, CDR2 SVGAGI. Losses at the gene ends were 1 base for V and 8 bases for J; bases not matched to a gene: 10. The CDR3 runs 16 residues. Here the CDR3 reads CASSYFAPGQGNGYTF. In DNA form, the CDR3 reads TGTGCCAGCAGTTACTTCGCCCCGGGACAGGGGAACGGCTACACCTTC.

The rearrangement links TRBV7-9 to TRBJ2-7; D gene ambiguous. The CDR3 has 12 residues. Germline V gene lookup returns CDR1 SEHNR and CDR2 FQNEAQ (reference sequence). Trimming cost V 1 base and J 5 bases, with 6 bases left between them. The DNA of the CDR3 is TGTGCCAGCAGCTTAGGGGCCAACGAGCAGTACTTC. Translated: CASSLGANEQYF.

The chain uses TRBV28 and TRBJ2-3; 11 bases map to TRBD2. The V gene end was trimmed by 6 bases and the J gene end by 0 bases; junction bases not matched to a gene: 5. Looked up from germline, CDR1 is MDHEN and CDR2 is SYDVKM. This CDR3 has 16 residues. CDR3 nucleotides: TGTGCCAGCAGCCAGGGACTAGCGGATAGCACAGATACGCAGTATTTT. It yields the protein CASSQGLADSTDTQYF.

CDR3 nucleotides: TGTGCCAGAGGACTAGCGGCCACAGATACGCAGTATTTT. Translation gives CARGLAATDTQYF. The rearrangement uses TRBV2 and TRBJ2-3; TRBD2 matches at 10 bases. The junction had 2 bases not matched to a gene; V was cut back by 9 bases and J by 2 bases. This CDR3 contains 13 residues. CDR1 is SNHLY and CDR2 is FYNNEI in the germline V gene.

CDR3 nucleotide sequence: TGCGCCACCGGGACTACCGAAACCTACGAGCAGTACTTC. This sequence encodes CATGTTETYEQYF. The chain couples TRBV4-1 to TRBJ2-7; 7 bases line up with TRBD2. Germline V lookup: CDR1 MGHRA, CDR2 YSYEKL. The CDR3 is made up of 13 amino acids. J gave up 2 bases and V 10 bases, and 8 bases lay outside the gene matches.

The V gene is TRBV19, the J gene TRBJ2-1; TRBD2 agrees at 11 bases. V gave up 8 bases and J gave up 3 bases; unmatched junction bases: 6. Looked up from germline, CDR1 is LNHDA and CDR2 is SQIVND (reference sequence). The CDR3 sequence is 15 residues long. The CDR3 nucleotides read TGTGCCAGTGATCCCGGGACTAGCGGCTACAATGAGCAGTTCTTC. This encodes CASDPGTSGYNEQFF.

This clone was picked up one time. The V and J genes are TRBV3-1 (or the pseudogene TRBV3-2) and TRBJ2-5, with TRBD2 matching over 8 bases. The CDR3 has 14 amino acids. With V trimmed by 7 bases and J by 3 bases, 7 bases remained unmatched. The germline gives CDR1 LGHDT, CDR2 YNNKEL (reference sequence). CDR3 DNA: TGTGCCAGCACCCTCGGGGGGGCTAAAGAGACCCAGTACTTC. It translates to CASTLGGAKETQYF.

The CDR3 sequence: CASSPSGQGYGYTF. In DNA form, the CDR3 reads TGTGCCAGCAGCCCGTCGGGACAGGGGTATGGCTACACCTTC. The V and J genes are TRBV5-5 and TRBJ1-2, with TRBD1 matching 10 bases. Germline V gene sequence: CDR1 SGHKS, CDR2 YYEKEE (reference sequence). V lost 4 bases, J lost 5 bases, and 5 bases stayed unmatched. The CDR3 spans 14 residues. The full variable domain, completed using reference TRBV5-5 and TRBJ1-2, is DAGVTQSPTHLIKTRGQQVTLRCSPISGHKSVSWYQQVLGQGPQFIFQYYEKEERGRGNFPDRFSARQFPNYSSELNVNALLLGDSALYLCASSPSGQGYGYTFGSGTRLTVV.

This chain's CDR3 is CASSLKGWLAFF. CDR3 in DNA: TGTGCCAGCAGCTTAAAAGGGTGGCTAGCTTTCTTT. The chain couples TRBV7-2 to TRBJ1-1; no clear D. Germline V gene data show CDR1 as SGHTA and CDR2 as FQGNSA. The CDR3 runs 12 residues. V lost 2 bases and J lost 10, with 11 bases in between.

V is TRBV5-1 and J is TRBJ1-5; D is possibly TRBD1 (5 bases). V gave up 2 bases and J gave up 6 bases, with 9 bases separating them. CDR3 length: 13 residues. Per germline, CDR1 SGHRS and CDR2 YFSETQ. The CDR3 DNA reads TGCGCCAGCAGCTTACAGAGGGGTCAGCCCCAGCATTTT. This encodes CASSLQRGQPQHF. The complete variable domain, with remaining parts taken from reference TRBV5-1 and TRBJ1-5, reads KAGVTQTPRYLIKTRGQQVTLSCSPISGHRSVSWYQQTPGQGLQFLFEYFSETQRNKGNFPGRFSGRQFSNSRSEMNVSTLELGDSALYLCASSLQRGQPQHFGDGTRLSIL.

Here the CDR3 reads CASSLWRNEQFF. CDR3 bases: TGTGCCAGCAGCTTATGGAGGAATGAGCAGTTCTTC. The rearrangement joins TRBV7-2 to TRBJ2-1, with a tentative D call TRBD2 (5 bases). Germline CDR1 and CDR2: SGHTA and FQGNSA. Trimming pared 2 bases from V and 7 bases from J, leaving 6 bases between. The CDR3 consists of 12 residues.

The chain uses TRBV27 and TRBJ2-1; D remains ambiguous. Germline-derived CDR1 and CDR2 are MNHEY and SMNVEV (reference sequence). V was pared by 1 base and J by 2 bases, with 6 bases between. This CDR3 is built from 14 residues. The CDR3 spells CASSLLPTYNEQFF. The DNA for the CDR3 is TGTGCCAGCAGTTTATTACCCACCTACAATGAGCAGTTCTTC.

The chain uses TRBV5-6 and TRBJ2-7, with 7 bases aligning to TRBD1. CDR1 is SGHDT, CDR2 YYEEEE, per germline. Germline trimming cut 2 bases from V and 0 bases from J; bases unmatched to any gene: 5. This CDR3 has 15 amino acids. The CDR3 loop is CASSLEGAASYEQYF. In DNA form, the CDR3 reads TGTGCCAGCAGCTTAGAGGGGGCGGCCTCCTACGAGCAGTACTTC.

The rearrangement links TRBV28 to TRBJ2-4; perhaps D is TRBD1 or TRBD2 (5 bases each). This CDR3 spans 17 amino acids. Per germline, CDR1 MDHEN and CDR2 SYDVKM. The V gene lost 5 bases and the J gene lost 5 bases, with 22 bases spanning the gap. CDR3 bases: TGTGCCAGCAGTATCCCTCGGGGCTCAGGGTTGGAAAACATTCAGTACTTC. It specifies CASSIPRGSGLENIQYF.

CDR3 protein: CASSYSLLSILVVYEQFF. CDR3 nucleotide sequence: TGTGCCAGCAGTTACTCCCTTCTCTCCATTTTAGTCGTCTATGAGCAGTTCTTC. The gene calls are TRBV6-2 or TRBV6-3 and TRBJ2-1, with D unclear. The V and J ends lost 0 bases and 8 bases respectively, with 23 bases between them. The CDR3 spans 18 residues. The V gene's germline CDR1 is MNHEY and CDR2 SVGEGT.

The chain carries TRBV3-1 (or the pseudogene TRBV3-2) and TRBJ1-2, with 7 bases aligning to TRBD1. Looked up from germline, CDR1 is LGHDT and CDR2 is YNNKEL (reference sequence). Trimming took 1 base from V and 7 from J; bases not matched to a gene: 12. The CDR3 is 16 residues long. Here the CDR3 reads CASSQVGGARTGGYTF. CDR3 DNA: TGTGCCAGCAGCCAAGTCGGGGGGGCCCGGACAGGTGGCTACACCTTC.